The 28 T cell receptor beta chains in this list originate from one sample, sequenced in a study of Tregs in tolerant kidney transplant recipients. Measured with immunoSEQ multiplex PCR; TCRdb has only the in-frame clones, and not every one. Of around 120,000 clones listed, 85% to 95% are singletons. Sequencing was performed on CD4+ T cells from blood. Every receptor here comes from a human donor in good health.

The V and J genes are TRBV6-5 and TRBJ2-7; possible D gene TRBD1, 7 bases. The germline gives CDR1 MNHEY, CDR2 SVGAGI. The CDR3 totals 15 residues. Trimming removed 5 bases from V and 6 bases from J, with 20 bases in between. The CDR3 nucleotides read TGTGCCAGCAGTGGCAGGGGGGCGGGCCAATTCGAGCAGTACTTC. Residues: CASSGRGAGQFEQYF.

DNA of the CDR3: TGTGCCAGCAGCTTGTTTAGCGGCCAGAACACCGGGGAGCTGTTTTTT. Protein: CASSLFSGQNTGELFF. The chain combines TRBV5-6 with TRBJ2-2, with D perhaps TRBD2 (6 bases). The CDR3 contains 16 residues. The germline gives CDR1 SGHDT, CDR2 YYEEEE. V lost 1 base and J 1 base, leaving 11 bases between the germline ends. The variable domain in full, with the rest retrieved from reference TRBV5-6 and TRBJ2-2, is DAGVTQSPTHLIKTRGQQVTLRCSPKSGHDTVSWYQQALGQGPQFIFQYYEEEERQRGNFPDRFSGHQFPNYSSELNVNALLLGDSALYLCASSLFSGQNTGELFFGEGSRLTVL.

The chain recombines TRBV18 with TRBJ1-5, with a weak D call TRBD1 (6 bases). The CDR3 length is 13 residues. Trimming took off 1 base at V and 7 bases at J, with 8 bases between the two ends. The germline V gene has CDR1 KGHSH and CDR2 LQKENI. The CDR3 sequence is CASSPQGGQPQHF. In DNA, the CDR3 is TGTGCCAGCTCACCACAGGGGGGGCAGCCCCAGCATTTT.

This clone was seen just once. The CDR3 loop reads CASNLKGRSTDTQYF. The CDR3 nucleotides are TGTGCCAGTAATCTTAAGGGCAGGAGCACAGATACGCAGTATTTT. The rearrangement joins TRBV7-9 to TRBJ2-3; D not resolved. This CDR3 comprises 15 residues. Germline V CDR1 and CDR2: SEHNR, FQNEAQ (reference sequence). The V and J ends lost 9 bases and 0 bases respectively, with 16 bases between them.

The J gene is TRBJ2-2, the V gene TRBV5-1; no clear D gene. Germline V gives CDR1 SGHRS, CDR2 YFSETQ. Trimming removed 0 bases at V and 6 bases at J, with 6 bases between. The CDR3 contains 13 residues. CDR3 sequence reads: CASSLVSPGELFF. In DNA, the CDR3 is TGCGCCAGCAGCTTGGTTAGCCCCGGGGAGCTGTTTTTT.

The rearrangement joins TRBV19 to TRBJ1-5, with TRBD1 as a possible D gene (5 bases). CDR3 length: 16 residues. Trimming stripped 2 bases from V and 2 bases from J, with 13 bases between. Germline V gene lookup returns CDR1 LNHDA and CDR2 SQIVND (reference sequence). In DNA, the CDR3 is TGTGCCAGTAGTATATGGGGGAGGACGGGCAATCAGCCCCAGCATTTT. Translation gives CASSIWGRTGNQPQHF.

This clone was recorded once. The CDR3 sequence is CASSLLLGAEELFF. The CDR3, as DNA: TGTGCCAGCAGCTTATTATTGGGGGCCGAGGAGCTGTTTTTT. The chain has TRBV7-8 and TRBJ2-2; D might be TRBD1 (6 bases). V lost 2 bases and J 10 bases, leaving 14 bases between the germline ends. The V gene's germline CDR1 is SGHVS and CDR2 FQNEAQ. The CDR3 loop spans 14 amino acids.

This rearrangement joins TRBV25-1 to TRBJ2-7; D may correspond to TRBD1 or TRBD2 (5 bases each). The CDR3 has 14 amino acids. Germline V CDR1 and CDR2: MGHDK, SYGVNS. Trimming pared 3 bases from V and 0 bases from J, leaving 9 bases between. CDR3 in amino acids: CASSEGTPSYEQYF. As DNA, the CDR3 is TGTGCCAGCAGTGAGGGGACCCCCTCCTACGAGCAGTACTTC.

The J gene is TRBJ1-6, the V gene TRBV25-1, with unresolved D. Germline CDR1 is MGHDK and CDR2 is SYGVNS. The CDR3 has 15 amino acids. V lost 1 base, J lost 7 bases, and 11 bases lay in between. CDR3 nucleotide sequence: TGTGCCAGCAGTGAATCCGGGGTACGGAATTCACCCCTCCACTTT. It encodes CASSESGVRNSPLHF. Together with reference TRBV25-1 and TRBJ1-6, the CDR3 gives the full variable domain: EADIYQTPRYLVIGTGKKITLECSQTMGHDKMYWYQQDPGMELHLIHYSYGVNSTEKGDLSSESTVSRIRTEHFPLTLESARPSHTSQYLCASSESGVRNSPLHFGNGTRLTVT.

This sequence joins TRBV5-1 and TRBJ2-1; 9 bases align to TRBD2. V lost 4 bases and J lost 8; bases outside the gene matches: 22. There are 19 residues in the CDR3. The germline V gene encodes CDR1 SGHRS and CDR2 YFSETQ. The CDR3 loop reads CASSLLHRTGSGSRDEQFF. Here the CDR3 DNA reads TGCGCCAGCAGCCTCCTCCATCGCACCGGTAGCGGGAGTAGGGATGAGCAGTTCTTC.

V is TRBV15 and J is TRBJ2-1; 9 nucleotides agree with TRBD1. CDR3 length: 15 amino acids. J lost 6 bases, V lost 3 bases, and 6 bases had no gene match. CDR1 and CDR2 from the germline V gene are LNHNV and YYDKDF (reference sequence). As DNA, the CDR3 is TGTGCCACCAGCAGTTTTGGGGGACAGGGCAATGAGCAGTTCTTC. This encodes CATSSFGGQGNEQFF. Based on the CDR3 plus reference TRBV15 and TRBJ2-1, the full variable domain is DAMVIQNPRYQVTQFGKPVTLSCSQTLNHNVMYWYQQKSSQAPKLLFHYYDKDFNNEADTPDNFQSRRPNTSFCFLDIRSPGLGDTAMYLCATSSFGGQGNEQFFGPGTRLTVL.

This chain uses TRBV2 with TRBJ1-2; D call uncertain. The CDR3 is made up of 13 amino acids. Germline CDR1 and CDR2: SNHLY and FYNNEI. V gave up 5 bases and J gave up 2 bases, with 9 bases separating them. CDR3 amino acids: CASSTDGNYGYTF. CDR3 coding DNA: TGTGCCAGCAGTACGGACGGGAACTATGGCTACACCTTC.

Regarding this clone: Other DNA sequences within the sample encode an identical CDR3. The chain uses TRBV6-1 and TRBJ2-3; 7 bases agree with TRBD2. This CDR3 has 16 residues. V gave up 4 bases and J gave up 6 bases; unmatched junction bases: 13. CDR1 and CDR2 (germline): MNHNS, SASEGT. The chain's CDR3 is CASSVSLAGAGDTQYF. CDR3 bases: TGTGCCAGCAGTGTCAGCCTGGCGGGAGCAGGTGATACGCAGTATTTT.

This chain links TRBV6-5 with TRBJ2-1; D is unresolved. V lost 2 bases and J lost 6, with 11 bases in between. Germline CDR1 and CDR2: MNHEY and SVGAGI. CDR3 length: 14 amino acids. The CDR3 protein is CASSYATPGNEQFF. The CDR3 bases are TGTGCCAGCAGTTACGCCACCCCGGGCAATGAGCAGTTCTTC.

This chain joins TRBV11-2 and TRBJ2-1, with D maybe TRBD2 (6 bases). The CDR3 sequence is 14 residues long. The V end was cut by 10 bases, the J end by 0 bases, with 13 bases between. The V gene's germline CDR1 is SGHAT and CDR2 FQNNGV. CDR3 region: CAIRRDGSYNEQFF. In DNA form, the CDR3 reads TGTGCCATCCGGAGGGACGGCTCCTACAATGAGCAGTTCTTC.

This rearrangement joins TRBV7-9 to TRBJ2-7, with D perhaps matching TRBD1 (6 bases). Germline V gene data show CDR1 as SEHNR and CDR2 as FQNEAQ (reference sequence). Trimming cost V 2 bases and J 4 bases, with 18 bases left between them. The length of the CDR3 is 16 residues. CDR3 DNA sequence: TGTGCCAGCAGCTTATTGGCGGGCAGGGGCACGTACGAGCAGTACTTC. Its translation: CASSLLAGRGTYEQYF.

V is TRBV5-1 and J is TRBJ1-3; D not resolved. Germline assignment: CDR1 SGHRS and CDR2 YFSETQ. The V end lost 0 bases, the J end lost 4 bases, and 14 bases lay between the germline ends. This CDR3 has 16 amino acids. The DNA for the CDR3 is TGCGCCAGCAGCTTGGGGAACGGGCCTTCAGGAAACACCATATATTTT. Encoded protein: CASSLGNGPSGNTIYF.

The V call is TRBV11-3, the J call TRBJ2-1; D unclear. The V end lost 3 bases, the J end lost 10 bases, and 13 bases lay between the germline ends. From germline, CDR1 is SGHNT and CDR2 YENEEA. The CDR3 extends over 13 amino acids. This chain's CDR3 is CASSFQSHSEQFF. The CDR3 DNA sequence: TGTGCCAGCAGCTTCCAGAGTCACAGCGAGCAGTTCTTC.

The CDR3 sequence: CASSLSSGGARNEQFF. The CDR3 DNA is TGTGCCAGCAGCCTTTCGAGCGGGGGGGCTCGGAATGAGCAGTTCTTC. This rearrangement joins TRBV11-3 to TRBJ2-1; TRBD2 aligns across 10 bases. The germline V gene has CDR1 SGHNT and CDR2 YENEEA. The CDR3 has 16 amino acids. V was clipped by 5 bases and J by 7 bases; unmatched bases: 11.

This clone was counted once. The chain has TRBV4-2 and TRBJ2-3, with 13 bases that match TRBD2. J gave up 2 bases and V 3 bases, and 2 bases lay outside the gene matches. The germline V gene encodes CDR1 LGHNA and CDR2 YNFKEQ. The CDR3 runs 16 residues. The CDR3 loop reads CASSQTSGGLTDTQYF. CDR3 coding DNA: TGTGCCAGCAGCCAGACTAGCGGGGGGCTCACAGATACGCAGTATTTT.

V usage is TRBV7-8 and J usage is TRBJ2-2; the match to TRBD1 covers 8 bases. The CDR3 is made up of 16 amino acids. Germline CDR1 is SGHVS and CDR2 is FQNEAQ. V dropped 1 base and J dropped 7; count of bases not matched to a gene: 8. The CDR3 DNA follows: TGTGCCAGCAGCTTAGTTACCGCCGGGACAGGCGGGGAGCTGTTTTTT. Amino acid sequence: CASSLVTAGTGGELFF. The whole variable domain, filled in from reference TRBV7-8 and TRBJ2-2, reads GAGVSQSPRYKVAKRGQDVALRCDPISGHVSLFWYQQALGQGPEFLTYFQNEAQLDKSGLPSDRFFAERPEGSVSTLKIQRTQQEDSAVYLCASSLVTAGTGGELFFGEGSRLTVL.

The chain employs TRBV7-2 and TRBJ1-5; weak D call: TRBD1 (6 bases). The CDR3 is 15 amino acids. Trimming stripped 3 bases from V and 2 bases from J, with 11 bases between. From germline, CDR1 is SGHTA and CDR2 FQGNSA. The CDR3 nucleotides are TGTGCCAGCAGCTTGCGGGGGCCGGGCAATCAGCCCCAGCATTTT. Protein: CASSLRGPGNQPQHF.

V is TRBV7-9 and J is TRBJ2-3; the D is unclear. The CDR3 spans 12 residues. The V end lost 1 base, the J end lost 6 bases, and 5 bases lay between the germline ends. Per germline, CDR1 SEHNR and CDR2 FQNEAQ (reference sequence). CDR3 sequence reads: CASSLDGDTQYF. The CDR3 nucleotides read TGTGCCAGCAGCTTAGATGGGGATACGCAGTATTTT.

Here the CDR3 DNA reads TGTGCCAGCTCACCCTCCGGGACAGATTACACTGAAGCTTTCTTT. Amino acid sequence: CASSPSGTDYTEAFF. The chain employs TRBV18 and TRBJ1-1; TRBD1 matches at 7 bases. This CDR3 has 15 residues. Trimming at V came to 3 bases and at J to 3 bases, leaving 7 bases not matched to a gene. CDR1 and CDR2 from the germline V gene are KGHSH and LQKENI.

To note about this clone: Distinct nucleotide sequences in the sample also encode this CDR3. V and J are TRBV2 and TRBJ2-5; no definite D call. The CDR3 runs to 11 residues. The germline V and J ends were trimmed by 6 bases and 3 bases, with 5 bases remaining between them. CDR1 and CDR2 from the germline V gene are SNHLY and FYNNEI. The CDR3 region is CASRPEETQYF. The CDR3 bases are TGTGCCAGCAGACCCGAAGAGACCCAGTACTTC. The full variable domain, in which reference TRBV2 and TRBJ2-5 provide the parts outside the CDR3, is EPEVTQTPSHQVTQMGQEVILRCVPISNHLYFYWYRQILGQKVEFLVSFYNNEISEKSEIFDDQFSVERPDGSNFTLKIRSTKLEDSAMYFCASRPEETQYFGPGTRLLVL.

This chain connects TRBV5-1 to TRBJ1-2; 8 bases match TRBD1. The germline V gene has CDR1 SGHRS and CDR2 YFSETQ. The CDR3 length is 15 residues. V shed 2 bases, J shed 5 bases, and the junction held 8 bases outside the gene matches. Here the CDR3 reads CASSFSSDRGYGYTF. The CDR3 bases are TGCGCCAGCAGCTTCTCCAGCGACAGGGGTTATGGCTACACCTTC.

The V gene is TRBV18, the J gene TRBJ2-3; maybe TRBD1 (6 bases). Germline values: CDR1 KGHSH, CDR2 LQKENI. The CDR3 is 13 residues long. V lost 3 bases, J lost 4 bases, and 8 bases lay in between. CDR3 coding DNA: TGTGCCAGCTCACCCACAGGGCCAGATACGCAGTATTTT. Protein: CASSPTGPDTQYF.

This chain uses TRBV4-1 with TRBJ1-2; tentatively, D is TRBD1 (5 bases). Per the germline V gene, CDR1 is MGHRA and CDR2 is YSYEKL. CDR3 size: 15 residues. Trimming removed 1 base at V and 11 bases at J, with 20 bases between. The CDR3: CASSQGPEEGRRYTF. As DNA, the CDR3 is TGCGCCAGCAGCCAAGGCCCTGAGGAGGGGAGGAGGTACACCTTC.